A selection of T cell receptor beta chains follows, all from one sample in a study of blood T cells in healthy people across ages. Via MiXCR, TCRdb re-called the 5' RACE reads, giving one row per CDR3 protein. This table holds 900,000 to 950,000 distinct CDR3 sequences, 25% to 35% found once. The same sample was also used in a study of T cells of mothers and their children.

Sequencing was carried out using blood. The receptors originated from a woman in her thirties or forties in good health. Both conserved end residues are part of each CDR3. A D gene is named only where the DNA matches it firmly. Clone sizes are given selectively: once, few, many, or a class where the clone is expanded.

abundance | j_gene | v_gene | d_gene | CDR3nt | CDR3aa
many | TRBJ1-2 | TRBV7-2 | NA | TGTGCCAGCAGGTTACCGGACCGCTCTAACTATGGCTACACCTTC | CASRLPDRSNYGYTF
NA | TRBJ1-2 | TRBV30 | TRBD1 | TGTGCCTGGACACAGGGGGCCGACTATGGCTACACCTTC | CAWTQGADYGYTF
few | TRBJ2-7 | TRBV2 | TRBD2 | TGTGCCAGCAAAGCGGGGGACCCCTCCTACGAGCAGTACTTC | CASKAGDPSYEQYF
NA | TRBJ1-2 | TRBV20-1 | NA | TGCAGTGCTAGAGATACCGTAGTACTGGTTGGCTACACCTTC | CSARDTVVLVGYTF
NA | TRBJ1-5 | TRBV7-2 | NA | TGTGCCAGCAGCTTAACCCCCCGACAGAGCAATCAGCCCCAGCATTTT | CASSLTPRQSNQPQHF
NA | TRBJ2-3 | TRBV13 | TRBD2 | TGTGCCAGCAGTACACGGGGGGGCCAGACAGATACGCAGTATTTT | CASSTRGGQTDTQYF
many | TRBJ1-6 | TRBV11-2 | NA | TGTGCCAGCAGCTTCAGGGGTAGAAATTCACCCCTCCACTTT | CASSFRGRNSPLHF
many | TRBJ2-7 | TRBV6-6 | NA | TGTGCCAGCAGGGGACCAACCTACGAGCAGTACTTC | CASRGPTYEQYF
few | TRBJ2-1 | TRBV7-9 | TRBD2 | TGTGCCAGCAGCTTACGGTATAGCGGGGAGTACAATGGGCAGTTCTTC | CASSLRYSGEYNGQFF
many | TRBJ2-7 | TRBV28 | NA | TGTGCCAGCAGTTCTAATCCCTACGAGCAGTACTTC | CASSSNPYEQYF
many | TRBJ2-5 | TRBV12-3/TRBV12-4 | TRBD2 | TGTGCCAGCAGTCCAACTAGCGGCCAAGAGACCCAGTACTTC | CASSPTSGQETQYF
few | TRBJ1-1 | TRBV6-5 | NA | TGTGCCAACGAGAGACAGGCGAACACTGAAGCTTTCTTT | CANERQANTEAFF
NA | TRBJ2-1 | TRBV12-3/TRBV12-4 | NA | TGTGCCAGCAGTTTAGGGAGCCTCACCTACAATGAGCAGTTCTTC | CASSLGSLTYNEQFF
many | TRBJ1-5 | TRBV7-2 | NA | TGTGCCAGCAGCGACACTAAGATTACCTATAGCAATCAGCCCCAGCATTTT | CASSDTKITYSNQPQHF
NA | TRBJ2-1 | TRBV27 | TRBD1 | TGTGCCAGCAGTTTAAAACAGGGGGCACTCAATGAGCAGTTCTTC | CASSLKQGALNEQFF
few | TRBJ2-7 | TRBV28 | NA | TGTGCCAGCAGTTTACGGCGAGTAAACGAGCAGTACTTC | CASSLRRVNEQYF
many | TRBJ1-5 | TRBV9 | NA | TGTGCCAGCAGCGTAGGCCTCGTGGGTCAGCCCCAGCATTTT | CASSVGLVGQPQHF
few | TRBJ2-1 | TRBV7-8 | TRBD2 | TGTGCCAGCAGCTTAGGCTTACTAGCGGGGGATGAGCAGTTCTTC | CASSLGLLAGDEQFF
NA | TRBJ2-4 | TRBV4-1 | NA | TGCGCCAGCAGCCTGGGACTTGTAAGGACGGGGGACATTCAGTACTTC | CASSLGLVRTGDIQYF
NA | TRBJ2-1 | TRBV7-2 | NA | TGTGCCAGCAGCATGACTACCCCGGACGGTGAGCAGTTCTTC | CASSMTTPDGEQFF
NA | TRBJ2-5 | TRBV12-3/TRBV12-4 | NA | TGTGCCAGCAGTTTTAGCAGGGGGGTAGAGACCCAGTACTTC | CASSFSRGVETQYF
few | TRBJ2-7 | TRBV30 | NA | TGTGCCTGGACCCTAGGGGGAAACTACGAGCAGTACTTC | CAWTLGGNYEQYF
many | TRBJ2-7 | TRBV28 | NA | TGTGCCAGCAGTTTACTCCGGACGGCATCCTACGAGCAGTACTTC | CASSLLRTASYEQYF
few | TRBJ1-5 | TRBV7-9 | TRBD1 | TGTGCCAGCAGCTTCGACCAGGGGGCAGGACAGCCCCAGCATTTT | CASSFDQGAGQPQHF
NA | TRBJ2-7 | TRBV28 | NA | TGTGCCAGCAGTTGGGGCGGGGGAGGGGGGCAGTACTTC | CASSWGGGGGQYF
NA | TRBJ2-1 | TRBV14 | NA | TGTGCCAGCAGCCAAGATGCGAGGAGCGGCCCTTACAATGAGCAGTTCTTC | CASSQDARSGPYNEQFF
many | TRBJ1-1 | TRBV7-9 | NA | TGTGCCAGCAGCGTAGGGGGGACGGATACTGAAGCTTTCTTT | CASSVGGTDTEAFF
few | TRBJ1-5 | TRBV27 | NA | TGTGCCAGCCCCAACAGGGTTGCGGGCCGCAATCAGCCCCAGCATTTT | CASPNRVAGRNQPQHF
few | TRBJ2-2 | TRBV9 | NA | TGTGCCAGCAGCGTAGGGGGGGCGAGCACCGGGGAGCTGTTTTTT | CASSVGGASTGELFF
NA | TRBJ2-1 | TRBV3-1 | TRBD1 | TGTGCCAGCAGCCAAGCCGGGACAGAGGTTTGGGATGAGCAGTTCTTC | CASSQAGTEVWDEQFF
NA | TRBJ1-1 | TRBV5-6 | NA | TGTGCCAGCAGCTTGGTCGGAAACATGAACACTGAAGCTTTCTTT | CASSLVGNMNTEAFF
many | TRBJ2-7 | TRBV14 | NA | TGTGCCAGCAGCCTTCACAACGAGCAGTACTTC | CASSLHNEQYF
few | TRBJ1-2 | TRBV29-1 | NA | TGCAGCGTGAAGGCCCAGGGACGGAACTATGGCTACACCTTC | CSVKAQGRNYGYTF
many | TRBJ2-1 | TRBV20-1 | TRBD2 | TGCAGTGCTAGCGCCTTCGGGACTAGCGGGGGCTACAATGAGCAGTTCTTC | CSASAFGTSGGYNEQFF
NA | TRBJ2-1 | TRBV3-1 | NA | TGTGCCAGCAGCCGTCCCGGGGCCTTCAATGAGCAGTTCTTC | CASSRPGAFNEQFF
NA | TRBJ2-7 | TRBV19 | NA | TGTGCCAGCGCTGGGGACGCGAGGATCCACGAGCAGTACTTC | CASAGDARIHEQYF
many | TRBJ2-1 | TRBV7-2 | TRBD1 | TGTGCCAGCAGCCCCCAGACAGGGGTGTATGAGCAGTTCTTC | CASSPQTGVYEQFF
many | TRBJ2-7 | TRBV20-1 | NA | TGCAGTGCTGGGCAGGCTTCTACCTACGAGCAGTACTTC | CSAGQASTYEQYF
few | TRBJ1-4 | TRBV18 | TRBD1 | TGTGCCAGCTCACCACCGGACAGGGGAAAGGGGGAAAAACTGTTTTTT | CASSPPDRGKGEKLFF
many | TRBJ1-1 | TRBV20-1 | NA | TGCAGTGCTAGGAGACAACTGAACACTGAAGCTTTCTTT | CSARRQLNTEAFF
many | TRBJ1-2 | TRBV5-1 | NA | TGCGCCAGCAGCCCGGACAGTATGCGTGGCTACACCTTC | CASSPDSMRGYTF
NA | TRBJ2-7 | TRBV24-1 | NA | TGTGCCACCAGTGATTTAAACTCCTACGAGCAGTACTTC | CATSDLNSYEQYF
many | TRBJ1-1 | TRBV6-6 | TRBD1 | TGTGCCAGCAGCGACAGGGGATTGAACACTGAAGCTTTCTTT | CASSDRGLNTEAFF
few | TRBJ2-7 | TRBV12-3/TRBV12-4 | NA | TGTGCCAGCACTTTAAGGGGATCCTACGAGCAGTACTTC | CASTLRGSYEQYF
NA | TRBJ1-2 | TRBV20-1 | NA | TGCAGTGCGGCATCCGGGTCTCGTGACTACACCTTC | CSAASGSRDYTF
NA | TRBJ1-5 | TRBV6-5 | TRBD1 | TGTGCCAGCGGAGAACAGGGGAATCAGCCCCAGCATTTT | CASGEQGNQPQHF